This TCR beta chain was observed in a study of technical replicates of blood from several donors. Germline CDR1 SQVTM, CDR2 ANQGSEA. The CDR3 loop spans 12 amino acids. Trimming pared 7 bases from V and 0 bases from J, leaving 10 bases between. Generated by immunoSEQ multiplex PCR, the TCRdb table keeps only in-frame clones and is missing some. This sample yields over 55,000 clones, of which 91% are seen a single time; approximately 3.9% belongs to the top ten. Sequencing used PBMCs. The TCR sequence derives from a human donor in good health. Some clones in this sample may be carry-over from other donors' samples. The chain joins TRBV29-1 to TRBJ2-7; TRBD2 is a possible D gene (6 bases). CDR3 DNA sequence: TGCAGCGGCCGGGGGAACTCCTACGAGCAGTACTTC. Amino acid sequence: CSGRGNSYEQYF.